This T cell receptor (beta chain) was documented in a study of blood T cell repertoires in COVID-19. Background on the study: Samples of COVID-19 (acute and convalescent) were obtained from the United States, Italy and Spain.

This CDR3 region has 16 residues. The germline gives CDR1 SNHLY, CDR2 FYNNEI. V lost 0 bases and J lost 2, with 13 bases in between. The table came from immunoSEQ multiplex PCR; TCRdb's copy has only in-frame clones and leaves some out. This table has around 330,000 clones, about 87% appearing once. This receptor was taken from a woman aged 25-40 years with COVID-19, enrolled during active disease. What was sequenced was peripheral blood. The chain recombines TRBV2 with TRBJ1-2; weak D call: TRBD1 (5 bases). This chain's CDR3 is CASSEAPRGDNYGYTF. DNA of the CDR3: TGTGCCAGCAGTGAAGCGCCCCGGGGGGACAACTATGGCTACACCTTC.